What follows is one TCR beta chain and its context. The V gene end was trimmed by 1 base and the J gene end by 4 bases; junction bases not matched to a gene: 3. This CDR3 has 14 residues. Germline V gene lookup returns CDR1 MNHNS and CDR2 SASEGT. The data were obtained in a study of Ad26.COV2.S vaccination and SARS-CoV-2 variants. About the study: Donor got 5x10^10 or 1x10^11 viral particles of Ad26.COV2.S.

The method was immunoSEQ multiplex PCR; TCRdb's version includes in-frame clones alone and lacks a portion of them. The sample has roughly 460,000 clones; about 89% are singletons. The treatment was: around 19 received Ad26.COV2.S at low or high dose, single or two shots; about 5 received placebo; per-sample allocation not given. It was on day 63 after the first vaccine or placebo injection that samples were taken. The chain recombines TRBV6-1 with TRBJ1-2; 7 bases map to TRBD1. The receptor was derived from a person aged 18-65 years who received the Ad26.COV2.S COVID-19 vaccine or a placebo. Sequencing used peripheral blood, obtained in a trial of Ad26.COV2.S vaccine versus placebo. DNA for the CDR3: TGTGCCAGCAGTGAAGGCAGGGGGATCTATGGCTACACCTTC. Protein sequence: CASSEGRGIYGYTF.